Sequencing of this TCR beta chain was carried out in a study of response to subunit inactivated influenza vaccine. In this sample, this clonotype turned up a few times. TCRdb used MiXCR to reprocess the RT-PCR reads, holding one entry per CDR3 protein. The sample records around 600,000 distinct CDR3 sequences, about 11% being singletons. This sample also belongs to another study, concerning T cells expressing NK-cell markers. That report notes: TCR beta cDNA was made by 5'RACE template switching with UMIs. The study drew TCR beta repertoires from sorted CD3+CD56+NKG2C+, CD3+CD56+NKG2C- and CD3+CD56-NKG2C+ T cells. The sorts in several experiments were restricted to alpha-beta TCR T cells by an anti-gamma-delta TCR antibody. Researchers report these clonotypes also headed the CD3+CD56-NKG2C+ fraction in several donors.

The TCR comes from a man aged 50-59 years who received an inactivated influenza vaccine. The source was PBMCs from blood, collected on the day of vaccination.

Here the CDR3 DNA reads TGTGCCAGCAGTGAGTGGCAGGGGGACACTGAAGCTTTCTTT. Translating gives CASSEWQGDTEAFF. The V call is TRBV6-1, the J call TRBJ1-1; 7 bases align to TRBD1. CDR3 length equals 14 residues. Germline trimming cut 3 bases from V and 3 bases from J; bases unmatched to any gene: 4. Germline V gives CDR1 MNHNS, CDR2 SASEGT.